What follows are 31 T cell receptor beta chains derived from one specimen sequenced in a study of tumor-infiltrating lymphocytes in glioblastoma multiforme. Three nested ARM-PCR rounds with V-beta and C-beta primers built TCRB libraries. In TCRdb, the multiplex PCR reads were re-called with MiXCR into one record per CDR3 protein. The sample shows around 10,000 distinct CDR3 sequences, 65% to 75% of them seen only once. Sequenced input: brain tumor tissue. Source of these receptors: a male donor with glioblastoma.

This clonotype was recorded many times. This chain connects TRBV5-1 to TRBJ2-7; D remains ambiguous. The ends were cut back, 8 bases at V and 9 bases at J, with 15 bases in the middle. Germline V lookup: CDR1 SGHRS, CDR2 YFSETQ. This CDR3 spans 11 amino acids. The CDR3 DNA follows: TGCGCCAGGGTGGTCAGGATCCGGCAGTACTTC. This translates into CARVVRIRQYF.

The chain uses TRBV6-5 and TRBJ2-1; the D is unclear. CDR3 length: 14 amino acids. Germline V gene lookup returns CDR1 MNHEY and CDR2 SVGAGI. The V and J ends lost 6 bases and 0 bases respectively, with 9 bases between them. The CDR3 loop is CASSSRISYNEQFF. The CDR3 DNA sequence: TGTGCCAGCAGCTCACGGATCTCCTACAATGAGCAGTTCTTC.

This clonotype was counted a single time. The gene calls are TRBV12-3 or TRBV12-4 and TRBJ2-1; no reliable D call. The CDR3 is made up of 12 amino acids. Trimming shortened V by 2 bases and J by 7 bases, and 6 bases separated the two germline ends. The CDR3 coding sequence is TGTGCCAGCAGTTTAAACCGGAATGAGCAGTTCTTC. Encoded protein: CASSLNRNEQFF.

As to this clonotype: Germline is not matched at one junction end, which may reflect a read error. The chain has TRBV11-2 and TRBJ2-7; 7 bases fit TRBD2. This CDR3 spans 15 amino acids. Germline CDR1 and CDR2: SGHAT and FQNNGV. CDR3 coding DNA: TGTGCCATCAGCTTAGTAGCGGGTAAGTTCAACGAGCAGTACTTC. Residues: CAISLVAGKFNEQYF.

For this clonotype: Relative to the germline gene, one junction end is altered; a read error may explain this. The CDR3 sequence is CASSLGGHTDTRCF. The CDR3 DNA sequence: TGTGCCAGCAGCCTGGGAGGGCACACAGATACGCGGTGTTTT. J is TRBJ2-3 and V is TRBV11-2; 7 bases match TRBD2. This CDR3 is 14 amino acids long. Germline CDR1 is SGHAT and CDR2 is FQNNGV.

V gene TRBV11-1 combines with J gene TRBJ2-2; TRBD2 matches at 11 bases. This CDR3 comprises 18 residues. V dropped 6 bases and J dropped 9; count of bases not matched to a gene: 18. Germline values: CDR1 SGHAT, CDR2 FQDESV (reference sequence). For the CDR3, the DNA is TGTGCCAGCAGGACCACCTCCATACTAGCGGGAGAAACCTGGGAGCTGTTTTTT. It translates to CASRTTSILAGETWELFF.

The chain is built from TRBV11-2 and TRBJ2-3; TRBD2 matches 8 bases. CDR1 and CDR2 from the germline V gene are SGHAT and FQNNGV. V shed 4 bases, J shed 1 base, and the junction held 7 bases outside the gene matches. CDR3 length: 16 amino acids. The CDR3 DNA reads TGTGCCAGCAGCTCCTGGCCGACTAGCGGCACAGATACGCAGTATTTT. Encoded protein: CASSSWPTSGTDTQYF.

Worth noting for this clonotype: Compared with germline, one end of the junction differs, possibly owing to a read error. The chain links TRBV11-3 to TRBJ2-1; D tentatively fits TRBD1 or TRBD2 (5 bases each). The CDR3 consists of 13 residues. Germline CDR1 SGHNT, CDR2 YENEEA. DNA for the CDR3: TGTGCCAGCAGCTACGGGGCGAACTATGAGCGGTTCTTT. Encoded protein: CASSYGANYERFF.

The CDR3 nucleotides are TGCGCCAGCAGCCAGAGGGGCGTCGGGCTCGACTCTGGGGCCAACGTCCTGACTTTC. Translating it yields CASSQRGVGLDSGANVLTF. The chain uses TRBV4-1 and TRBJ2-6; the D call may be TRBD1 or TRBD2 (5 bases each). CDR1 and CDR2 (germline): MGHRA, YSYEKL. The V gene lost 3 bases and the J gene lost 0 bases, with 18 bases spanning the gap. The CDR3 covers 19 residues.

This clonotype was counted at least ten times. This chain joins TRBV11-2 and TRBJ2-7; 9 bases are a match to TRBD2. CDR1 and CDR2 (germline): SGHAT, FQNNGV. V was pared by 10 bases and J by 3 bases, with 13 bases of the junction left unmatched. This CDR3 region has 15 residues. CDR3 sequence reads: CATDARAGGLYEQYF. CDR3 DNA: TGTGCCACCGACGCGAGAGCGGGAGGTCTCTACGAGCAGTACTTC.

This clonotype showed up just a few times. At one end the junction does not follow the germline gene, possibly because of a read error. V and J are TRBV29-1 and TRBJ2-7, with 8 bases lining up with TRBD2. In germline, CDR1 is SQVTM, CDR2 ANQGSEA. The CDR3 consists of 13 residues. As DNA, the CDR3 is TGCAACGTCCAAACTAGCGGCTCCTACGAGCAATACTTC. Translating gives CNVQTSGSYEQYF.

Concerning this clonotype: The junction departs from the called germline gene at one end, perhaps through a read error. The chain couples TRBV30 to TRBJ2-1; tentatively, D is TRBD1 (5 bases). The CDR3 contains 11 residues. CDR1 and CDR2 from the germline V gene are GTSNPN and SVGIG (reference sequence). The CDR3: CALGRGNEQFF. The CDR3 DNA sequence: TGCGCCTTGGGAAGGGGCAATGAGCAGTTCTTC.

In regard to this clonotype: Its ends do not fully match the called genes, so a read error is possible. The chain carries TRBV12-3 or TRBV12-4 and TRBJ2-5, with D perhaps matching TRBD2 (5 bases). This CDR3 has 14 amino acids. DNA for the CDR3: TGTGTCAGCAGTTTAAGTTACGCCGGGGAGACCCGGTACTTC. It specifies CVSSLSYAGETRYF.

This clonotype is medium-sized. The gene calls are TRBV20-1 and TRBJ2-7; D possibly corresponds to TRBD1 (5 bases). CDR1 and CDR2 (germline): DFQATT, SNEGSKA (reference sequence). The ends were cut back, 3 bases at V and 0 bases at J, with 12 bases in the middle. The CDR3 is made up of 14 amino acids. The DNA for the CDR3 is TGCAGTGCTAGCGGACACTCAACCTCCTACGAGCAGTACTTC. Protein: CSASGHSTSYEQYF.

This clonotype showed up just once. An end of the junction differs from the germline gene, which may be a read error. The rearrangement links TRBV29-1 to TRBJ2-7, with D perhaps TRBD1 or TRBD2 (5 bases each). The CDR3 runs to 14 residues. Per the germline V gene, CDR1 is SQVTM and CDR2 is ANQGSEA. The CDR3 nucleotides read TGCAACGTTCAAGGGATAGAGGGGTTCTGCGAGCAGTACTTC. This codes for CNVQGIEGFCEQYF.

This clonotype was seen only a few times. Compared with germline, one end of the junction differs, possibly owing to a read error. This chain uses TRBV13 with TRBJ2-3; 9 bases align to TRBD2. CDR1 PRHDT and CDR2 FYEKMQ come from the germline V gene (reference sequence). This CDR3 spans 15 amino acids. The CDR3: CASSFKRGAGDMQYF. The CDR3 DNA is TGTGCCAGCAGCTTCAAGCGGGGGGCAGGGGATATGCAGTATTTT.

Remarks on this clonotype: One junction end does not reproduce the germline sequence, and a read error may be involved. V and J are TRBV11-2 and TRBJ2-1; D unresolved. The CDR3 is 13 residues long. CDR1 SGHAT and CDR2 FQNNGV come from the germline V gene. The CDR3 loop reads CASSLGRGNEQFF. CDR3 nucleotides: TGTGCCAGCAGCTTAGGTAGAGGCAATGAGCAGTTTTTC.

The chain recombines TRBV11-2 with TRBJ2-1; 7 nucleotides align to TRBD1. The CDR3 runs to 17 residues. Per germline, CDR1 SGHAT and CDR2 FQNNGV. J lost 9 bases, V lost 8 bases, and 22 bases had no gene match. CDR3 coding DNA: TGTGCCAGCGTCTTAGCAGTAAGGGGGCCTTCGCGCATTGAGCAGTTCTTC. Amino acids: CASVLAVRGPSRIEQFF.

The chain couples TRBV4-1 to TRBJ2-7; 12 bases map to TRBD2. The germline V gene encodes CDR1 MGHRA and CDR2 YSYEKL. This CDR3 has 16 amino acids. Losses at the gene ends were 4 bases for V and 4 bases for J; bases not matched to a gene: 8. The CDR3: CASSLDGTSGRYEQYF. CDR3 nucleotides: TGCGCCAGCAGCCTCGATGGAACTAGCGGGAGGTACGAGCAGTACTTC.

The V call is TRBV7-9, the J call TRBJ1-1; 12 nucleotides line up with TRBD1. The length of the CDR3 is 15 residues. The J segment lost 6 bases and the V segment lost 11 bases, leaving 13 bases of the junction unmatched. The V gene's germline CDR1 is SEHNR and CDR2 FQNEAQ (reference sequence). CDR3 in amino acids: CAGNLGGQGASEAFF. DNA of the CDR3: TGTGCCGGCAACCTGGGGGGACAGGGGGCCTCTGAAGCTTTCTTT.

The rearrangement uses TRBV29-1 and TRBJ2-1; D could derive from TRBD1 or TRBD2 (5 bases each). Germline loops: CDR1 SQVTM, CDR2 ANQGSEA. V was cut by 4 bases and J by 9 bases, with 19 bases left in between. CDR3 length equals 14 residues. The chain's CDR3 is CSVGARQRGIEQFF. The CDR3 DNA follows: TGCAGCGTTGGGGCGCGGCAGAGGGGCATTGAGCAGTTCTTC.

Note on this clonotype: At one end the junction does not follow the germline gene, possibly because of a read error. This rearrangement joins TRBV10-2 to TRBJ2-3; D is possibly TRBD1 (6 bases). The CDR3 covers 15 residues. CDR1 WSHSY and CDR2 SAAADI come from the germline V gene. The DNA for the CDR3 is TGTGCCAGCAGTGAGGCAGGGGCCGGGGTAGATACGCAGTACTTT. Translated, it gives CASSEAGAGVDTQYF.

The chain carries TRBV11-2 and TRBJ2-1; 7 positions agree with TRBD1. Germline CDR1 and CDR2: SGHAT and FQNNGV. The V and J ends lost 8 bases and 6 bases, in that order; junction bases with no gene match: 16. The CDR3 is 16 amino acids. CDR3 sequence (DNA): TGTGCCAGCTTAGCAGTAAGGGGGCCTCCGCGCAATGAGCAGTTCTTC. It encodes CASLAVRGPPRNEQFF.

This clonotype was picked up a small number of times. This chain joins TRBV29-1 and TRBJ1-2; D gene unclear. Trimming stripped 1 base from V and 4 bases from J, with 7 bases between. Germline V gene data show CDR1 as SQVTM and CDR2 as ANQGSEA. This CDR3 region has 12 residues. The CDR3 reads CSVEGLGYGYTF. The CDR3 DNA reads TGCAGCGTTGAAGGGCTGGGCTATGGCTACACCTTC.

A word on this clonotype: This is likely a read error, given that the CDR3 carries no conserved phenylalanine or tryptophan at its end. The genes are TRBV6-1 and TRBJ1-6; D gene unclear. Germline V gives CDR1 MNHNS, CDR2 SASEGT. CDR3 size: 11 residues. V shed 7 bases and J shed 10 bases, with 8 bases lying between them. The CDR3 loop reads CASNDQSPLHS. The CDR3 DNA reads as TGTGCCAGCAATGACCAATCACCCCTCCACTCT.

The V call is TRBV10-2, the J call TRBJ2-3, with D tentatively TRBD2 (5 bases). The germline V and J ends were trimmed by 2 bases and 4 bases, with 10 bases remaining between them. The CDR3 covers 14 residues. The germline CDR1 and CDR2 sequences are WSHSY and SAAADI. The CDR3 nucleotides read TGCGCCAGCAGTGAGGCGGCCGGGGCAGATACGCAGTATTTT. It translates to CASSEAAGADTQYF.

In its sample, this clonotype was seen many times. The chain is built from TRBV20-1 and TRBJ1-5; 8 bases fit TRBD1. Germline values: CDR1 DFQATT, CDR2 SNEGSKA (reference sequence). V dropped 5 bases and J dropped 0; count of bases not matched to a gene: 6. The CDR3 length is 15 residues. This CDR3 reads CSARGDRYSNQPQHF. The CDR3 DNA reads TGCAGTGCTCGAGGGGACAGGTATAGCAATCAGCCCCAGCATTTT.

The count of this clonotype is one. One end of the junction is discordant with germline, which a read error may explain. The V call is TRBV11-1, the J call TRBJ2-3, with D unresolved. CDR3 length equals 13 residues. CDR1 is SGHAT and CDR2 is FQDESV in the germline V gene (reference sequence). The CDR3 sequence: CASTKGPTDTQYF. For the CDR3, the DNA is TGTGCCAGCACCAAAGGACCCACAGATACGCAGTATTTC.

As to this clonotype: One junction end disagrees with the germline gene, perhaps due to a read error. The J gene is TRBJ2-1, the V gene TRBV4-1; D is unclear. Germline CDR1 is MGHRA and CDR2 is YSYEKL. The CDR3 has 17 residues. CDR3 residues: CTSSPARYLVSYNEQFF. As DNA, the CDR3 is TGCACCAGCAGCCCGGCCAGGTACCTCGTTTCTTACAATGAGCAGTTCTTC.

This clonotype was seen a few times. Germline is not matched at one junction end, which may reflect a read error. The CDR3 bases are TGCAGCGTCCGACATGCTGCCTACGAGCAGTACTTT. Protein sequence: CSVRHAAYEQYF. The V call is TRBV29-1, the J call TRBJ2-7; no firm D call. The CDR3 contains 12 residues. Germline V gives CDR1 SQVTM, CDR2 ANQGSEA.

J is TRBJ2-7 and V is TRBV20-1; perhaps D is TRBD1 or TRBD2 (5 bases each). Germline V lookup: CDR1 DFQATT, CDR2 SNEGSKA (reference sequence). Trimming removed 5 bases at V and 7 bases at J, with 12 bases between. CDR3 length equals 11 residues. CDR3 sequence: CSAPRWGEQYF. CDR3 sequence (DNA): TGCAGTGCTCCCCGCTGGGGGGAGCAGTACTTC.